Listed here are 30 T cell receptor beta chains from one sample, sequenced in a study of metastatic and nonmetastatic thyroid tumors. With MiXCR, TCRdb reprocessed the PCR reads. The sample lists about 40,000 clones; around 10% were seen once. No patient had received any treatment before thyroid surgery. Sequencing was carried out using blood. These receptors came from a female donor with papillary thyroid cancer or a benign thyroid nodule (not recorded which). Some clones in this sample may be carry-over from other donors' samples.

The genes are TRBV9 and TRBJ1-6; no reliable D call. The CDR3 loop spans 15 amino acids. Germline V gene sequence: CDR1 SGDLS, CDR2 YYNGEE. The V and J ends lost 4 bases and 7 bases respectively, with 15 bases between them. CDR3 residues: CASSLSTWVNSPLHF. The CDR3 DNA follows: TGTGCCAGCAGCCTCAGTACATGGGTAAATTCACCCCTCCACTTT.

This clone showed up many times. This chain joins TRBV2 and TRBJ2-2, with D perhaps matching TRBD2 (6 bases). Germline loops: CDR1 SNHLY, CDR2 FYNNEI. The CDR3 has 16 amino acids. Between the trimmed V and J ends, which lost 6 bases and 1 base, there was a span of 15 bases. DNA of the CDR3: TGTGCCAGCAGAGCCCCTAGCGCACAGAACACCGGGGAGCTGTTTTTT. Its protein is CASRAPSAQNTGELFF.

Concerning this clone: A read error is possible here, since a much larger clone lies one base away. This sequence joins TRBV10-2 and TRBJ2-7, with a tentative D call TRBD1 (6 bases). This CDR3 spans 13 amino acids. The germline V gene has CDR1 WSHSY and CDR2 SAAADI. V shed 4 bases and J shed 6 bases, with 13 bases lying between them. The CDR3 region is CASSGKGGREQYF. CDR3 nucleotides: TGCGCCAGCAGTGGTAAAGGGGGTCGCGAGCAGTACTTC.

This clone was detected many times. A read error may produce the germline difference seen at one junction end. The chain employs TRBV6-1 and TRBJ1-2, with 9 bases identical to TRBD1. The CDR3 loop spans 15 amino acids. CDR1 is MNHNS, CDR2 SASEGT, per germline. The chain's CDR3 is CASGDLGTGNYGYTF. CDR3 coding DNA: TGTGCCAGCGGTGATTTGGGGACAGGGAACTATGGCTACACCTTC.

This clone was seen repeatedly, ten times or more. V is TRBV5-1 and J is TRBJ1-3; D is unclear. Germline loops: CDR1 SGHRS, CDR2 YFSETQ. This CDR3 spans 18 amino acids. Trimming removed 4 bases from V and 4 bases from J, with 24 bases in between. The CDR3 DNA is TGCGCCAGCAGCCCCCTCGGAGGAGGGATAGACATCGGAAACACCATATATTTT. This gives the protein CASSPLGGGIDIGNTIYF.

This clone showed up many times. CDR3 in DNA: TGTGCCAGCAGCCTTCATAGCGGAGGGGAGCAGTTCTTC. This sequence encodes CASSLHSGGEQFF. This chain connects TRBV9 to TRBJ2-1; perhaps TRBD2 as D (6 bases). Per the germline V gene, CDR1 is SGDLS and CDR2 is YYNGEE. Trimming removed 4 bases from V and 10 bases from J, with 15 bases in between. This CDR3 comprises 13 residues.

In its sample, this clone was seen many times. The chain links TRBV6-1 to TRBJ2-6, with D possibly matching TRBD2 (6 bases). CDR1 and CDR2 (germline): MNHNS, SASEGT. The CDR3 has 16 amino acids. Trimming removed 2 bases at V and 1 base at J, with 9 bases between. In nucleotides, the CDR3 is TGTGCCAGCAGTGAAATCCGGGGGTCTGGGGCCAACGTCCTGACTTTC. Its translation is CASSEIRGSGANVLTF.

This chain connects TRBV6-5 to TRBJ2-2, with 7 positions matching TRBD1. V lost 8 bases to trimming and J lost 6 bases; unmatched junction nucleotides: 12. The CDR3 sequence is 15 residues long. Germline loops: CDR1 MNHEY, CDR2 SVGAGI. The CDR3 DNA sequence: TGTGCCAGCTGTAACAGACAGGGTTTTGCCGGGGAGCTGTTTTTT. It encodes CASCNRQGFAGELFF.

This clone was recorded many times. This chain links TRBV4-2 with TRBJ1-2; possibly TRBD1 for D (6 bases). The germline V gene has CDR1 LGHNA and CDR2 YNFKEQ. This CDR3 spans 15 amino acids. V dropped 0 bases and J dropped 4 bases, with 12 bases sitting between them. The CDR3 loop reads CASSQDWGAGYGYTF. The DNA for the CDR3 is TGTGCCAGCAGCCAAGATTGGGGGGCAGGCTATGGCTACACCTTC.

V and J are TRBV18 and TRBJ1-1, with D perhaps matching TRBD1 (6 bases). Trimming shortened V by 1 base and J by 1 base, and 13 bases separated the two germline ends. CDR3 size: 16 residues. Germline CDR1 is KGHSH and CDR2 is LQKENI. CDR3 sequence (DNA): TGTGCCAGCTCACCACGTTTATCGGGACAGAACACTGAAGCTTTCTTT. This translates into CASSPRLSGQNTEAFF.

This clone has ten or more counts. The chain employs TRBV14 and TRBJ2-1; TRBD2 matches 7 bases. The ends lost 4 bases at V and 5 bases at J; junction bases unmatched: 5. The germline V gene has CDR1 SGHDN and CDR2 FVKESK. The CDR3 has 14 residues. CDR3 DNA sequence: TGTGCCAGCAGCCTCCTAGCGGATAACAATGAGCAGTTCTTC. This translates into CASSLLADNNEQFF.

This clone has a count of ten or more. This chain links TRBV3-1 with TRBJ1-5; D is unresolved. V lost 6 bases, J lost 5 bases, and 14 bases lay in between. This CDR3 comprises 14 residues. Germline values: CDR1 LGHDT, CDR2 YNNKEL (reference sequence). CDR3 in amino acids: CASSETVGDQPQHF. The CDR3 coding sequence is TGTGCCAGCAGTGAAACAGTGGGCGATCAGCCCCAGCATTTT.

This clone was detected many times. The rearrangement uses TRBV6-5 and TRBJ2-1; either TRBD1 or TRBD2 may supply D (5 bases each). V was cut by 6 bases and J by 0 bases, with 18 bases left in between. Germline CDR1 reads MNHEY; CDR2 reads SVGAGI. The CDR3 has 17 amino acids. In nucleotides, the CDR3 is TGTGCCAGCAGGGGTGGGGGAAGTGGTCTCTCCTACAATGAGCAGTTCTTC. This sequence encodes CASRGGGSGLSYNEQFF.

This clone was counted between two and nine times. One base away lies a much larger clone, so this may be a sequencing read error. This chain connects TRBV9 to TRBJ2-1; 7 nucleotides align to TRBD1. CDR3 length: 13 amino acids. Germline V gene lookup returns CDR1 SGDLS and CDR2 YYNGEE. V gave up 0 bases and J gave up 16 bases; unmatched junction bases: 10. In nucleotides, the CDR3 is TGTGCCAGCAGCGTAGTCTCGAGACAGGGTATATTCTTC. Its translation is CASSVVSRQGIFF.

This clone was seen at least ten times. The V call is TRBV13, the J call TRBJ2-7, with 8 bases lining up with TRBD2. V lost 5 bases to trimming and J lost 5 bases; unmatched junction nucleotides: 14. In germline, CDR1 is PRHDT, CDR2 FYEKMQ (reference sequence). The CDR3 is 16 residues long. CDR3 coding DNA: TGTGCCAGCAGCCCTGAAGGGGGACTAGGTCTCCACGAGCAGTACTTC. Protein product: CASSPEGGLGLHEQYF.

This clone was seen repeatedly, ten times or more. V gene TRBV7-9 combines with J gene TRBJ2-7, with 10 bases fitting TRBD2. Germline V lookup: CDR1 SEHNR, CDR2 FQNEAQ (reference sequence). This CDR3 is built from 15 residues. Trimming removed 5 bases from V and 0 bases from J; junction bases left unmatched: 4. The CDR3 protein is CASSRTSGASYEQYF. CDR3 coding DNA: TGTGCCAGCAGCCGAACTAGCGGGGCCTCCTACGAGCAGTACTTC.

This clone showed up just a few times. Other nucleotide sequences from this sample produce the same CDR3. V gene TRBV24-1 combines with J gene TRBJ2-7; the D is unclear. This CDR3 spans 12 amino acids. Trimming removed 5 bases at V and 6 bases at J, with 10 bases between. Germline V gene data show CDR1 as KGHDR and CDR2 as SFDVKD. As DNA, the CDR3 is TGTGCCACCAGTGGGGGTGGTGGCGAGCAGTACTTC. It specifies CATSGGGGEQYF.

This clone was seen repeatedly, ten times or more. The chain has TRBV7-6 and TRBJ1-5; D perhaps matches TRBD1 (6 bases). From germline, CDR1 is SGHVS and CDR2 FNYEAQ. V dropped 4 bases and J dropped 4 bases, with 17 bases sitting between them. The CDR3 is made up of 16 amino acids. In DNA form, the CDR3 reads TGTGCCAGCAGCTCCCCGAGGAGGGGGTATAATCAGCCCCAGCATTTT. Its translation is CASSSPRRGYNQPQHF.

There are many counts of this clone. This rearrangement joins TRBV9 to TRBJ2-2; 7 nucleotides align to TRBD1. This CDR3 contains 13 residues. Germline CDR1 is SGDLS and CDR2 is YYNGEE. V lost 7 bases and J lost 1; bases outside the gene matches: 1. CDR3 sequence reads: CASGDRNTGELFF. CDR3 sequence (DNA): TGTGCCAGCGGGGACAGGAACACCGGGGAGCTGTTTTTT.

This clone appeared many times. This chain links TRBV10-1 with TRBJ2-1, with no clear D. The CDR3 is 17 residues long. Germline V gives CDR1 WNHNN, CDR2 SYGVQD (reference sequence). V lost 6 bases and J 0 bases, leaving 18 bases between the germline ends. This CDR3 is CASSRSRTLSSYNEQFF. The CDR3 nucleotides are TGCGCCAGCAGCCGTAGCCGTACCTTAAGCTCCTACAATGAGCAGTTCTTC.

With regard to this clone: Germline and junction disagree at one end, which may indicate a read error. The V gene is TRBV20-1, the J gene TRBJ2-2; weak D call: TRBD2 (6 bases). Germline-derived CDR1 and CDR2 are DFQATT and SNEGSKA (reference sequence). This CDR3 is 19 amino acids long. CDR3 sequence (DNA): TGCAGTGCTAGAGACGAGCTAGCGAGATCTAGGTCGAACACCCGGGAGCTGTTATTT. Translated, it gives CSARDELARSRSNTRELLF.

This clone was detected ten times or more. The CDR3 DNA reads TGTGCCAGCAGTTCAACCCAGGGTATGGGGGCCAAAAACATTCAGTACTTC. Translated, it gives CASSSTQGMGAKNIQYF. The V gene is TRBV28, the J gene TRBJ2-4; TRBD1 might be the D (5 bases). Germline assignment: CDR1 MDHEN and CDR2 SYDVKM. V was trimmed by 4 bases and J by 1 base, leaving 17 bases between them. The CDR3 extends over 17 amino acids. Full variable domain (outside the CDR3, taken from reference TRBV28 and TRBJ2-4): DVKVTQSSRYLVKRTGEKVFLECVQDMDHENMFWYRQDPGLGLRLIYFSYDVKMKEKGDIPEGYSVSREKKERFSLILESASTNQTSMYLCASSSTQGMGAKNIQYFGAGTRLSVL.

At least ten counts were recorded for this clone. The gene calls are TRBV28 and TRBJ1-5; 9 bases are a match to TRBD1. Trimming removed 4 bases from V and 9 bases from J; junction bases left unmatched: 7. The CDR3 contains 14 residues. CDR1 and CDR2 (germline): MDHEN, SYDVKM. CDR3: CASSSRTGVRPQHF. DNA of the CDR3: TGTGCCAGCAGTTCGAGGACAGGGGTCCGGCCCCAGCATTTT.

This clone was found many times. The V gene is TRBV10-3, the J gene TRBJ2-4, with D perhaps assigned TRBD1 or TRBD2 (5 bases each). CDR1 is ENHRY and CDR2 is SYGVKD in the germline V gene. Trimming cost V 0 bases and J 6 bases, with 9 bases left between them. CDR3 length equals 14 residues. For the CDR3, the DNA is TGTGCCATCAGTGAGTCTGTTGGGACAAACATTCAGTACTTC. Translation gives CAISESVGTNIQYF.

This clone was picked up many times. The V call is TRBV6-2 or TRBV6-3, the J call TRBJ2-7; TRBD1 matches 10 bases. V lost 8 bases, J lost 7 bases, and 5 bases stayed unmatched. The CDR3 covers 12 residues. Germline CDR1 MNHEY, CDR2 SVGEGT. CDR3 sequence reads: CASRDRGKEQYF. In nucleotides, the CDR3 is TGTGCCAGCCGGGACAGGGGTAAGGAGCAGTACTTC.

This clone has a handful of counts. It may be a read error: a sequence one base away is much more abundant. The rearrangement uses TRBV29-1 and TRBJ2-1; no clear D. The CDR3 has 13 amino acids. Trimming removed 3 bases from V and 4 bases from J, with 10 bases in between. Germline CDR1 and CDR2: SQVTM and ANQGSEA. CDR3 protein: CSVDRIAYNEQFF. In DNA form, the CDR3 reads TGCAGCGTTGACCGCATCGCTTACAATGAGCAGTTCTTC.

In its sample, this clone was seen a few times. This sequence joins TRBV12-3 or TRBV12-4 and TRBJ1-6; the match to TRBD1 covers 7 bases. The CDR3 consists of 15 residues. V shed 5 bases and J 7 bases; nucleotides not matched to a gene: 8. The CDR3 here is CASSPDVQGNSPLHF. CDR3 bases: TGTGCCAGCAGTCCGGACGTACAGGGGAATTCACCCCTCCACTTT.

This clone has a count of ten or more. The chain combines TRBV24-1 with TRBJ1-2; D is possibly TRBD1 (6 bases). V gave up 6 bases and J gave up 2 bases, with 9 bases separating them. This CDR3 spans 13 amino acids. The germline V gene encodes CDR1 KGHDR and CDR2 SFDVKD. The CDR3 here is CATSYGTNYGYTF. CDR3 DNA sequence: TGTGCCACCAGTTACGGGACAAACTATGGCTACACCTTC.

The rearrangement links TRBV28 to TRBJ2-2; 10 bases fit TRBD2. Germline CDR1 MDHEN, CDR2 SYDVKM. With V trimmed by 5 bases and J by 0 bases, 6 bases remained unmatched. CDR3 size: 17 residues. CDR3 loop: CASSPAGGPTNTGELFF. CDR3 DNA: TGTGCCAGCAGTCCAGCGGGAGGGCCTACGAACACCGGGGAGCTGTTTTTT.

There are many counts of this clone. The chain links TRBV10-3 to TRBJ2-1, with 13 bases fitting TRBD2. The CDR3 is 14 amino acids. The germline gives CDR1 ENHRY, CDR2 SYGVKD. V lost 6 bases to trimming and J lost 9 bases; unmatched junction nucleotides: 5. CDR3 nucleotides: TGTGCCATCAGAACTAGCGGGAGGGCCGGTGAGCAGTTCTTC. This encodes CAIRTSGRAGEQFF.